The present TCR beta chain was sequenced within a study of shared clonotypes between healthy human individuals. Concerning this clone itself: A read error may account for a junction end that differs from germline.

Sequenced by immunoSEQ multiplex PCR; TCRdb stores in-frame clones only, minus some. The repertoire includes about 980,000 clones, over 60% of them detected once, and 1.5% sits in the top ten. Germline assignment: CDR1 MNHEY and CDR2 SMNVEV (reference sequence). This CDR3 comprises 12 residues. V usage is TRBV27 and J usage is TRBJ2-7; no firm D call. The TCR was taken from a young man in good health. Specimen: memory CD4+ T cells sorted from blood. The sample's subset: CD45RA-negative fraction. CDR3 in DNA: TGTGCCAGCAGCTCTCCTGGGCGTAGCTTGGACTTC. Its translation is CASSSPGRSLDF.